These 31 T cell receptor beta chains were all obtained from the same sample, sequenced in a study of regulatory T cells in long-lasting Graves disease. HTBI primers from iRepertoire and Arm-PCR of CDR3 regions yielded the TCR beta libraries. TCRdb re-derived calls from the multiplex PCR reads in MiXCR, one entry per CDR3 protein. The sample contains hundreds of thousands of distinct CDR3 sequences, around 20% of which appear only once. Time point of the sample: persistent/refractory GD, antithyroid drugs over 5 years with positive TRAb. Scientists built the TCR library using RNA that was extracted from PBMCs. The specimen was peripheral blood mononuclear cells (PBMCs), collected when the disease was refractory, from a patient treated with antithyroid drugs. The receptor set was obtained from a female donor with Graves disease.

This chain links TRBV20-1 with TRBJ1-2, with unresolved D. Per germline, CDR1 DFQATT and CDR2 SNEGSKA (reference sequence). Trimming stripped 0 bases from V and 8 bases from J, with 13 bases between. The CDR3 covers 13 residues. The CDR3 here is CSARDVVGSGYTF. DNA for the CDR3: TGCAGTGCTAGAGATGTTGTAGGGAGCGGCTACACCTTC.

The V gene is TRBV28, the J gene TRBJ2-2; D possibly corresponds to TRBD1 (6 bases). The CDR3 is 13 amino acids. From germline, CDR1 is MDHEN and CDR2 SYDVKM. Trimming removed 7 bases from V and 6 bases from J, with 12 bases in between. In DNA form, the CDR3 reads TGTGCCAGCATAACAGGGTGGGCCGGGGAGCTGTTTTTT. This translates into CASITGWAGELFF.

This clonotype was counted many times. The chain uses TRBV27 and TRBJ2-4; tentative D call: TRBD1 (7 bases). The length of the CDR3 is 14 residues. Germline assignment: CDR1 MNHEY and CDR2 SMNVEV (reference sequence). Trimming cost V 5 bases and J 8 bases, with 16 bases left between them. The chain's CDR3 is CASSRTGGADIQYF. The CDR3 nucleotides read TGTGCCAGCAGTCGGACAGGAGGGGCGGACATTCAGTACTTC.

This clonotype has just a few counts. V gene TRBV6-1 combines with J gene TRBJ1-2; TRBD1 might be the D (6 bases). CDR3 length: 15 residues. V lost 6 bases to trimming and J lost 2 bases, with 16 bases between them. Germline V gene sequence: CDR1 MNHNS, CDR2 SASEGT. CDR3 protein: CASRARPGQNYGYTF. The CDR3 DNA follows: TGTGCCAGCAGAGCTCGCCCCGGACAGAACTATGGCTACACCTTC.

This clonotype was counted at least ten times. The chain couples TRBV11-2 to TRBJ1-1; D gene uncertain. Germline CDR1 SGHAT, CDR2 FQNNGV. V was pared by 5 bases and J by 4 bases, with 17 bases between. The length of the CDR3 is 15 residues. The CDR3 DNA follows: TGTGCCAGCAGCCCAGGCCGGGGAAGGTCCACTGAAGCTTTCTTT. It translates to CASSPGRGRSTEAFF.

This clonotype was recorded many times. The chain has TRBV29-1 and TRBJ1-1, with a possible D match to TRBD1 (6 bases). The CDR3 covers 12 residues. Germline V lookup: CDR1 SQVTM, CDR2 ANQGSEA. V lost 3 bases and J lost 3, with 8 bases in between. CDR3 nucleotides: TGCAGCGTTGATGGGGGCCACACTGAAGCTTTCTTT. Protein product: CSVDGGHTEAFF.

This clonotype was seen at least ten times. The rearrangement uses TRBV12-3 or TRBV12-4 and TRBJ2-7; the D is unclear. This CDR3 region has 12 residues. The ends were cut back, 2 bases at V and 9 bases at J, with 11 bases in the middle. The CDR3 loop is CASSLPGSGQYF. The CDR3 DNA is TGTGCCAGCAGTTTACCCGGCTCAGGGCAGTACTTC.

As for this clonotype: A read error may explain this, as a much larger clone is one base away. The CDR3 sequence is CASSPPWNAGELFF. The CDR3 bases are TGTGCCAGCAGCCCTCCGTGGAACGCCGGGGAGCTGTTTTTT. The V gene is TRBV3-1, the J gene TRBJ2-2, with unresolved D. CDR3 size: 14 residues. Germline-derived CDR1 and CDR2 are LGHDT and YNNKEL (reference sequence).

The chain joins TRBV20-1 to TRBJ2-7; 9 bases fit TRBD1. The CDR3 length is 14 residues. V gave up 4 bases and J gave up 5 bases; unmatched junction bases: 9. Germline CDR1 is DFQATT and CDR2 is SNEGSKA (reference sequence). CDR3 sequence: CSAMIVQGAHEQYF. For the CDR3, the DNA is TGCAGTGCTATGATTGTACAGGGGGCCCACGAGCAGTACTTC.

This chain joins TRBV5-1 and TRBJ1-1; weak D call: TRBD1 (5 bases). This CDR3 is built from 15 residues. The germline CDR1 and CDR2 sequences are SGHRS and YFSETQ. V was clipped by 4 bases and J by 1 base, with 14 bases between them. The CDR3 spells CASSIMGRQNTEAFF. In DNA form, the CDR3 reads TGCGCCAGCAGCATAATGGGACGTCAGAACACTGAAGCTTTCTTT.

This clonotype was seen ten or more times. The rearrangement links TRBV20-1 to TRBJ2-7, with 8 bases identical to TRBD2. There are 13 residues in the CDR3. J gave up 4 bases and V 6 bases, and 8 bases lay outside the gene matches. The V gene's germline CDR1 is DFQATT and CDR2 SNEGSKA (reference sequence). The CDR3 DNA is TGCAGTGCCCCCGTAAGCGGGGGATACGAGCAGTACTTC. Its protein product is CSAPVSGGYEQYF.

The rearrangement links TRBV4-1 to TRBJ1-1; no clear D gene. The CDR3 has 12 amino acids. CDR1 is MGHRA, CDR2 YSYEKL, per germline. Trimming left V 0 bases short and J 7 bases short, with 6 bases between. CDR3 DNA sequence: TGCGCCAGCAGCCAAGATGGTTTTGAAGCTTTCTTT. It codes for CASSQDGFEAFF.

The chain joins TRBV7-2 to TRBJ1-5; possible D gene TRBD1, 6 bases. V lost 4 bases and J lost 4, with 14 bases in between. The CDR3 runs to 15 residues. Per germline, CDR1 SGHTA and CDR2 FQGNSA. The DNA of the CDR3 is TGTGCCAGCAGCTACATGGACAGACCTAATCAGCCCCAGCATTTT. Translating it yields CASSYMDRPNQPQHF.

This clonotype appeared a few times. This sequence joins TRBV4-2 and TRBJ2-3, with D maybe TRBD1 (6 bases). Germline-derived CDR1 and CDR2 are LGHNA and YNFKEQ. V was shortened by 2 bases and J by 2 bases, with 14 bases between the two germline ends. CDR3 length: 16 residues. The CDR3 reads CASSQQLGGSTDTQYF. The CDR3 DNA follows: TGTGCCAGCAGCCAACAGCTAGGGGGTTCCACAGATACGCAGTATTTT.

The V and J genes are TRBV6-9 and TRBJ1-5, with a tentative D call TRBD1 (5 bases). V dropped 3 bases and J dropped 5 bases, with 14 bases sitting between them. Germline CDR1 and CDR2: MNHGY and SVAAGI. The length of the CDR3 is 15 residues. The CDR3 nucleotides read TGTGCCAGCAGTTACGCGGGGACTGCCGATCAGCCCCAGCATTTT. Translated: CASSYAGTADQPQHF.

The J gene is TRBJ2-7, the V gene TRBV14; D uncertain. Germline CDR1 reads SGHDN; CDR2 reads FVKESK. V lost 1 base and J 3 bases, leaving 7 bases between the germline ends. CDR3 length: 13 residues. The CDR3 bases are TGTGCCAGCAGCCAAGTTCGGGTCTACGAGCAGTACTTC. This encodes CASSQVRVYEQYF.

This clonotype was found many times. DNA of the CDR3: TGTGCCAGCAGCCACGGGGGGGTGCAGGAGACCCAGTACTTC. Protein product: CASSHGGVQETQYF. This chain uses TRBV7-6 with TRBJ2-5, with TRBD2 identical over 8 bases. CDR1 and CDR2 from the germline V gene are SGHVS and FNYEAQ. This CDR3 comprises 14 residues. The junction had 7 bases not matched to a gene; V was cut back by 5 bases and J by 5 bases.

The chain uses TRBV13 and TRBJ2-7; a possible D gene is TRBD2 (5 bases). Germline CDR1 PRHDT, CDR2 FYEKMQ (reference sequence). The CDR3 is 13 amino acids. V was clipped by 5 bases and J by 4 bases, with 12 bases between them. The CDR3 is CASSIGLNYEQYF. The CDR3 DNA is TGTGCCAGCAGCATCGGACTGAATTACGAGCAGTACTTC.

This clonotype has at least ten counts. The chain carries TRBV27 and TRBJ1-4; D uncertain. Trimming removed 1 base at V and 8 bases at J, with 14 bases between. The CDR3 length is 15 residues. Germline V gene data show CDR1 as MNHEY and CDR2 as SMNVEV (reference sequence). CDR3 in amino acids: CASSLFRSSGEKLFF. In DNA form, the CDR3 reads TGTGCCAGCAGTTTATTCCGATCCAGCGGGGAAAAACTGTTTTTT. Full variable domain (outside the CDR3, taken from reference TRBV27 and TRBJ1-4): EAQVTQNPRYLITVTGKKLTVTCSQNMNHEYMSWYRQDPGLGLRQIYYSMNVEVTDKGDVPEGYKVSRKEKRNFPLILESPSPNQTSLYFCASSLFRSSGEKLFFGSGTQLSVL.

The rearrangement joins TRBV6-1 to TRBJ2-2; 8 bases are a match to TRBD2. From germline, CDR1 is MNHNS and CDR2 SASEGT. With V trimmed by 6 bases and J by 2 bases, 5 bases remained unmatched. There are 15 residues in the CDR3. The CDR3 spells CASRPSGSNTGELFF. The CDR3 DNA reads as TGTGCCAGCAGACCAAGCGGGAGTAACACCGGGGAGCTGTTTTTT.

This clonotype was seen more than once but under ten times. The CDR3 bases are TGTGCCAGCAGCTCCGGTTTGGTTTCGCAGCAGTACTTC. This codes for CASSSGLVSQQYF. The J gene is TRBJ2-7, the V gene TRBV6-2 or TRBV6-3; no clear D gene. This CDR3 region has 13 residues. V lost 6 bases and J 8 bases, leaving 17 bases between the germline ends. Germline V gene sequence: CDR1 MNHEY, CDR2 SVGEGT.

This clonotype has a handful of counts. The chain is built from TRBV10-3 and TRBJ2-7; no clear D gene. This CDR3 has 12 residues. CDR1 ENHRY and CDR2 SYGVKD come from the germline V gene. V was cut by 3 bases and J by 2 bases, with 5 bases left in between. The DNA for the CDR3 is TGTGCCATCAGTGATACTCCCTACGAGCAGTACTTC. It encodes CAISDTPYEQYF.

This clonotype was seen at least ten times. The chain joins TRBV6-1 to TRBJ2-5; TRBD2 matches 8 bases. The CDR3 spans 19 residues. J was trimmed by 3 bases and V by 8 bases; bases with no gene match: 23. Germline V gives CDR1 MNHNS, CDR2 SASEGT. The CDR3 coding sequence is TGTGCCAGCTCGTCGGAAATTCGTCGGCGGGAGGCACTCAAAGAGACCCAGTACTTC. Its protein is CASSSEIRRREALKETQYF.

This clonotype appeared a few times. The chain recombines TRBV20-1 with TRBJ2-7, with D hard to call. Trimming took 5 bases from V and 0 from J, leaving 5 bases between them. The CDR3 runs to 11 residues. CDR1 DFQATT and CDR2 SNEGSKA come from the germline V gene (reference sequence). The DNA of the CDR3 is TGCAGTGCTCAATACTCCTACGAGCAGTACTTC. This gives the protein CSAQYSYEQYF.

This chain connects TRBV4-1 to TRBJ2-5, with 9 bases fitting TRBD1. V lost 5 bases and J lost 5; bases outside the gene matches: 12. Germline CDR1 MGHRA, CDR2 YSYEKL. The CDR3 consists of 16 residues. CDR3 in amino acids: CASSAQQGARSETQYF. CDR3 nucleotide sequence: TGCGCCAGCAGCGCCCAACAGGGGGCAAGAAGTGAGACCCAGTACTTC.

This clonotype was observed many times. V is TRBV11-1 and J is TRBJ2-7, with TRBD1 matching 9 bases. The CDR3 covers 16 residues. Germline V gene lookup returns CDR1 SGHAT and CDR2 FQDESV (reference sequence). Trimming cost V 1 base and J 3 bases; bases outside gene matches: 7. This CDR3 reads CASSLGLDRGFYEQYF. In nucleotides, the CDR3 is TGTGCCAGCAGCTTAGGTCTGGACAGGGGTTTCTACGAGCAGTACTTC.

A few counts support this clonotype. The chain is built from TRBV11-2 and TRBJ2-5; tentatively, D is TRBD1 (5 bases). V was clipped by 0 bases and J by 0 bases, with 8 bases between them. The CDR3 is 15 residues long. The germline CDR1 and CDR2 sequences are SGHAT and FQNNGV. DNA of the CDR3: TGTGCCAGCAGCTTAGATCCAGGGTACCAAGAGACCCAGTACTTC. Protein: CASSLDPGYQETQYF.

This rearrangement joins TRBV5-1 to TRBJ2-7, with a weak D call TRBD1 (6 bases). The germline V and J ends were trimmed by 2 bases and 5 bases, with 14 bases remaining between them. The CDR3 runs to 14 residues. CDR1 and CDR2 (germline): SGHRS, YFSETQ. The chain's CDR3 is CASSLTGQGHEQYF. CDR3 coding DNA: TGCGCCAGCAGCTTAACGGGACAAGGCCACGAGCAGTACTTC.

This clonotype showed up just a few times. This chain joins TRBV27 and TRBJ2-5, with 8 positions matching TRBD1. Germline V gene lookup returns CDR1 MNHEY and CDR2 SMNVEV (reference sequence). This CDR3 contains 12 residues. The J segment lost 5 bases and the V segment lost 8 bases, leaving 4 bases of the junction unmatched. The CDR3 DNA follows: TGTGCCAGCGGACAGGGTGGCGAGACCCAGTACTTC. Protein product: CASGQGGETQYF.

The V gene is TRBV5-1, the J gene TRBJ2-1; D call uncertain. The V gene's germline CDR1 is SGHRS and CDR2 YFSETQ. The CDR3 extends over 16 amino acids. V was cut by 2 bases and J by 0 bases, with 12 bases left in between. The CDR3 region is CASSLGGFSSYNEQFF. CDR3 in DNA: TGCGCCAGCAGCTTAGGTGGGTTTAGCTCCTACAATGAGCAGTTCTTC.

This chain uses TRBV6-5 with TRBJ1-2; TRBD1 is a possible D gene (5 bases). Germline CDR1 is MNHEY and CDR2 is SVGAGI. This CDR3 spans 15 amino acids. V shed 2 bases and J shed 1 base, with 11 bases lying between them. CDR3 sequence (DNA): TGTGCCAGCAGTTACCTCACCCAGGGTAACTATGGCTACACCTTC. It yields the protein CASSYLTQGNYGYTF.